These 13 T cell receptor beta chains came from one sample sequenced in a study of cytomegalovirus exposure and HLA in healthy donors. Primers for the PCR totalled 60 Vbeta and 13 Jbeta. Profiling relied on immunoSEQ multiplex PCR, and the TCRdb table lists in-frame clones only, not all of them. The sample lists around 190,000 clones; about 90% were seen once. Sequencing was carried out using PBMCs. These TCRs come from a boy between 2 and 10 years old in good health and CMV-seronegative.

The gene calls are TRBV30 and TRBJ1-2; 9 nucleotides match TRBD1. The length of the CDR3 is 14 residues. The ends lost 0 bases at V and 6 bases at J; junction bases unmatched: 5. Per the germline V gene, CDR1 is GTSNPN and CDR2 is SVGIG (reference sequence). The CDR3 DNA follows: TGTGCCTGGAGTGTTGGGACAGGGTCGGATGGCTACACCTTC. Its protein product is CAWSVGTGSDGYTF.

This clone was detected only a few times. The rearrangement uses TRBV10-3 and TRBJ2-3; 9 bases match TRBD2. After removal of 4 bases from V and 2 bases from J, the junction contained 4 bases not matched to a gene. The germline CDR1 and CDR2 sequences are ENHRY and SYGVKD. CDR3 length: 15 residues. The CDR3 reads CAISGLADSTDTQYF. CDR3 nucleotides: TGTGCCATCAGTGGACTAGCGGACTCCACAGATACGCAGTATTTT.

The chain has TRBV27 and TRBJ1-5, with 12 bases lining up with TRBD1. Germline loops: CDR1 MNHEY, CDR2 SMNVEV (reference sequence). This CDR3 is 15 amino acids long. With 5 bases clipped from V and 4 bases from J, the junction kept 3 bases outside the gene matches. CDR3 in DNA: TGTGCCAGCAGTAGGGACAGGGGGCGGAATCAGCCCCAGCATTTT. This sequence encodes CASSRDRGRNQPQHF.

CDR3 sequence reads: CASSHRGVGTDTQYF. CDR3 sequence (DNA): TGTGCCAGCAGCCACCGGGGGGTTGGCACAGATACGCAGTATTTT. The V and J genes are TRBV14 and TRBJ2-3; 7 nucleotides align to TRBD2. This CDR3 has 15 residues. The V segment lost 3 bases and the J segment 1 base; nucleotides outside the gene matches: 4. CDR1 and CDR2 from the germline V gene are SGHDN and FVKESK.

V gene TRBV28 combines with J gene TRBJ1-4; D is unresolved. This CDR3 comprises 12 residues. V lost 2 bases, J lost 8 bases, and 6 bases lay in between. CDR1 is MDHEN, CDR2 SYDVKM, per germline. The CDR3 loop is CASSLRGEKLFF. Here the CDR3 DNA reads TGTGCCAGCAGTTTAAGAGGGGAAAAACTGTTTTTT.

On this clone: Relative to the germline gene, one junction end is altered; a read error may explain this. V usage is TRBV7-9 and J usage is TRBJ1-1; 7 nucleotides match TRBD1. Germline assignment: CDR1 SEHNR and CDR2 FQNEAQ (reference sequence). The CDR3 has 12 residues. CDR3 DNA: TGTTCCAGCAGCTCCTGGGACAGTGAAGCTTTCTTT. Protein product: CSSSSWDSEAFF.

The chain uses TRBV5-6 and TRBJ1-2, with D unclear. In germline, CDR1 is SGHDT, CDR2 YYEEEE. The V and J ends lost 1 base and 8 bases respectively, with 12 bases between them. The CDR3 is 13 amino acids. The CDR3 here is CASSLPENSGYTF. In DNA, the CDR3 is TGTGCCAGCAGCTTGCCAGAGAACAGCGGCTACACCTTC.

The gene calls are TRBV28 and TRBJ1-5; the D is unclear. V shed 2 bases and J shed 9 bases, with 8 bases lying between them. Germline-derived CDR1 and CDR2 are MDHEN and SYDVKM. The CDR3 has 12 amino acids. The CDR3: CASSLIAGPQHF. The CDR3 DNA follows: TGTGCCAGCAGTTTAATTGCCGGGCCCCAGCATTTT.

The CDR3: CASSPGQGGYNSPLHF. The CDR3 DNA follows: TGTGCCAGCAGTCCAGGACAGGGGGGATATAATTCACCCCTCCACTTT. The chain couples TRBV5-4 to TRBJ1-6; 10 nucleotides agree with TRBD1. This CDR3 has 16 amino acids. V lost 5 bases and J lost 4; bases outside the gene matches: 6. Germline V lookup: CDR1 SGHNT, CDR2 YYREEE (reference sequence).

V is TRBV5-4 and J is TRBJ2-5, with TRBD2 identical over 11 bases. Germline CDR1 is SGHNT and CDR2 is YYREEE (reference sequence). After removal of 4 bases from V and 3 bases from J, the junction contained 20 bases not matched to a gene. The CDR3 loop spans 20 amino acids. CDR3 coding DNA: TGTGCCAGCAGCCCTTCCATTCGTTTTACTAGCGGGAGCGTGGAAGAGACCCAGTACTTC. Its protein is CASSPSIRFTSGSVEETQYF.

The J gene is TRBJ2-7, the V gene TRBV12-2; TRBD2 was called by the table and not checked on the DNA. TRBV12-2 has pseudogene status. This CDR3 region has 12 residues. This CDR3 is CASRWTGYEQYF. CDR3 sequence (DNA): TGTGCAAGTCGCTGGACTGGCTACGAGCAGTACTTC.

This clone was seen a handful of times. The rearrangement links TRBV6-1 to TRBJ2-7; D is ambiguous. Germline CDR1 is MNHNS and CDR2 is SASEGT. The CDR3 is 13 amino acids. Trimming removed 10 bases from V and 3 bases from J, with 16 bases in between. The CDR3 reads CATTFPGGYEQYF. The CDR3, as DNA: TGTGCCACCACGTTTCCCGGCGGCTACGAGCAGTACTTC.

This clone was seen just once. CDR3 DNA sequence: TGTGCCAGCAGCTCGGACGACTTACGACTAGCGGAGCAGTTCTTC. It codes for CASSSDDLRLAEQFF. V and J are TRBV7-2 and TRBJ2-1, with 8 positions matching TRBD2. The trim removed 4 bases at V and 10 bases at J, leaving 12 bases unmatched. The CDR3 is made up of 15 amino acids. CDR1 and CDR2 from the germline V gene are SGHTA and FQGNSA.